This T cell receptor beta chain comes out of a study of long-term antiretroviral therapy in people with HIV. This clone was seen only once. The CDR3 is 14 amino acids. Trimming removed 0 bases at V and 7 bases at J, with 11 bases between. Per the germline V gene, CDR1 is LNHNV and CDR2 is YYDKDF (reference sequence). HIV-positive participants all received treatment in the United States. With survey level as its setting, the immunoSEQ assay was v3.0. Here immunoSEQ multiplex PCR was the method, and the copy in TCRdb shows in-frame clones only, minus some. The repertoire holds 30,000 to 40,000 clones, with roughly 80% as singletons.

The chain couples TRBV15 to TRBJ2-3; D is uncertain. This material consisted of unsorted PBMCs, taken 1.5 years after starting antiretroviral therapy. The receptor comes from a man between 18 and 35 years old with HIV. The CDR3 region is CATSRDRGYHTQYF. The CDR3 nucleotides are TGTGCCACCAGCAGAGATCGCGGCTATCATACGCAGTATTTT.